This entry features one TCR beta chain sequence. This sample was taken from a study of blood T cell repertoires in COVID-19. Participant age was roughly 18 to 90 years, and participants resided in fewer than 30 US areas. Clinical history as reported by participants underpinned cohort assignment. Germline V gene sequence: CDR1 GTSNPN, CDR2 SVGIG (reference sequence). The CDR3 contains 17 residues. J lost 6 bases, V lost 7 bases, and 15 bases had no gene match. Per the original data handling: Counts of nucleated cells, estimated from reference gene primer amplification, were obtained. Only in-frame clones appear in the TCRdb table, and some are missing; sequencing was by immunoSEQ multiplex PCR. The V and J calls and the clone size are those of that table, but D and trimming were determined from the DNA. The data show hundreds of thousands of clones, with 85% seen just once and about 2% held by the top ten.

The sequenced sample consisted of PBMCs or T cells enriched from blood (not recorded which). The sequence came from a woman in her thirties who had been exposed to COVID-19. This rearrangement joins TRBV30 to TRBJ2-2; 12 bases are a match to TRBD1. The CDR3 DNA reads as TGTGCCTTACTCCGTGGGACAGGGGGCAGTCGCGCCGGGGAGCTGTTTTTT. Encoded protein: CALLRGTGGSRAGELFF.